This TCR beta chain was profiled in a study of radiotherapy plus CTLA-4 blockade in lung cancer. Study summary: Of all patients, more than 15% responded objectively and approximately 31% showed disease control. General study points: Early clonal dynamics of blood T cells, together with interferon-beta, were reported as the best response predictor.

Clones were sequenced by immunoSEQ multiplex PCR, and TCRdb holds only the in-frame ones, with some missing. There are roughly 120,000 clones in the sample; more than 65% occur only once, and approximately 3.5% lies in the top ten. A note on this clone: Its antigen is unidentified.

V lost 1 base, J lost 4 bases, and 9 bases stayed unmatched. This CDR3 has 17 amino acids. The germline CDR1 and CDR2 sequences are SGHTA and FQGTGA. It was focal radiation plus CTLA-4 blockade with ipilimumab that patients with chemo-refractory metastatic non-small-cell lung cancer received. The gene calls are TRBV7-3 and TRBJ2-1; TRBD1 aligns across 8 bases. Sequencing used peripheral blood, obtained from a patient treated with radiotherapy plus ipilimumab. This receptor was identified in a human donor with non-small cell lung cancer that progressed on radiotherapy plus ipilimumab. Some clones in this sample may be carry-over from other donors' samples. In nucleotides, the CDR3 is TGTGCCAGCAGCTTAAGATCGGGACAGGATATATACAATGAGCAGTTCTTC. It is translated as CASSLRSGQDIYNEQFF.